This T cell receptor beta chain was sequenced during a study of shared clonotypes between healthy human individuals. Looking at the study overall: Those who served as donors were two women and three men between the ages of 18 and 49. Per donor, CD8 memory used one plate, CD8 naive used two, CD4 memory used three and CD4 naive used three. General observations from the study: When naive CD4 clonotypes were compared across a handful of donors, approximately 5% were shared.

Donors, healthy HIV-negative adults, lacked recent acute infections or vaccinations. Turning to this clone: Its antigen is not identified.

The germline gives CDR1 LNHDA, CDR2 SQIVND (reference sequence). The CDR3 spans 13 residues. Trimming shortened V by 2 bases and J by 6 bases, and 8 bases separated the two germline ends. Generated by immunoSEQ multiplex PCR, the TCRdb table keeps only in-frame clones and is missing some. Here the sample spans around 2.5 million clones, 93% being singletons. The sample taken for sequencing was naive CD4+ T cells from PBMCs. Noted subset: CD45RA+ positively selected. This TCR was sampled from a man between 18 and 35 years old in good health. Some clones in this sample may be carry-over from other donors' samples. This chain connects TRBV19 to TRBJ2-1; D remains unclear. The CDR3, as DNA: TGTGCCAGTAGTATATTACTCACCAATGAGCAGTTCTTC. Protein: CASSILLTNEQFF. Together with reference TRBV19 and TRBJ2-1, the CDR3 gives the full variable domain: DGGITQSPKYLFRKEGQNVTLSCEQNLNHDAMYWYRQDPGQGLRLIYYSQIVNDFQKGDIAEGYSVSREKKESFPLTVTSAQKNPTAFYLCASSILLTNEQFFGPGTRLTVL.